This TCR beta chain comes out of a study of identical twins (dated by TCRdb to about 2016). About the full investigation: The study deep-sequenced TCR alpha and beta repertoires from monozygotic twins, unrelated adults of various ages and cord blood to test whether fetal clonotypes persist. To rule out contamination, the twin experiments were replicated at different times with different library preparation protocols.

A note on this clonotype: Its antigen is currently not known. Base qualities are not recorded, but no much larger clone differs from it by a single base.

Library construction relied on 5' RACE. Sequencing was carried out with an Illumina HiSeq 2000. A universal primer binding site was added through template switching, and the final cDNA carried a unique molecular identifier so that TCR cDNA molecules could be counted accurately. Specific primers in the conserved constant-segment region were used to synthesize first-strand cDNA for TCR alpha and beta chains. To control for contamination, each cDNA library was double barcoded with a SMART-Mk sample barcode plus Illumina barcodes. TruSeq adapter sequences and Illumina sample barcodes were added in two successive PCR steps. The Illumina HiSeq platform was used with custom primers to sequence TCR alpha and beta cDNA libraries. As for the original processing: MiGEC processed the raw reads to extract unique molecular identifiers, while MiXCR was used to determine the CDR3 positions. Recombination models were inferred per individual with the repgenHMM and IGoR tools using an EM algorithm. The tcR package in R was used for shared clonotype analysis, with sharing normalized by the product of cloneset sizes. To study raw recombination free of thymic and clonal selection effects, out-of-frame nonproductive sequences were analyzed. TCRdb redid the processing of the public reads, applying fastp at Q25 and MiXCR, and retained in-frame beta chains. Records with the same CDR3 protein are collapsed into one entry carrying the most frequent genes and DNA. These V and J calls rely on TCRdb rather than the paper's analysis. The sample has some 440,000 distinct CDR3 sequences on record, roughly a quarter of them singletons. Roughly 3% of the sample goes to the ten largest clones.

Only healthy Caucasian donors were included. The twin cohort comprised three pairs of female monozygotic twins, all aged about 18 to 29 years. Positive isolation kits from Invitrogen were used to isolate CD4+ and CD8+ T cell populations. Reading the germline V gene gives CDR1 SGHAT and CDR2 FQNNGV. From the cysteine through the phenylalanine, the CDR3 covers 18 amino acids. CDR3 DNA is the only sequence kept; it has 54 bases, read in frame from the first base. The germline ends are 19 bases apart after V is trimmed by 5 bases and J by 0 bases. The investigation overall reported the following: The excess sharing between twins in beta out-of-frame sequences was weaker because fewer shared sequences reduced the signal-to-noise ratio. Compared with coincidental sharing between unrelated individuals, out-of-frame TCR alpha sequences shared between twins had an excess of sequences with low generation probability. Abundant cord blood beta clonotypes carried fewer insertions; young adult naive repertoires showed a weaker similar trend, while memory repertoires showed none. Zero-insertion analyses could be partly confounded by invariant T cells such as MAIT and iNKT, though diverse VJ usage argued against such confounding for most clonotypes. Because the same donors could not be followed over many years, the conclusions relied on cross-sectional statistical analysis. Recombination models systematically underestimated out-of-frame TCR alpha sharing in monozygotic twins but agreed with sharing between unrelated individuals.

These data also formed part of another study, on T cells expressing NK-cell markers. The second paper further reports: Eight or nine donors provided sorted CD3+CD56+NKG2C+, CD3+CD56+NKG2C- and CD3+CD56-NKG2C+ T-cell subsets, whose TCR beta-chain repertoires were profiled. Among the eight sequenced donors, only one was HCMV-seronegative, while the other seven were HCMV-seropositive. In several experiments an anti-gammadeltaTCR antibody was added to restrict sorting to alphabetaTCR-expressing T cells. In six donors, the dominant CD3+CD56+NKG2C+ clonotypes were among the top 10 CD8+ clonotypes and accounted for roughly 1.0-8% of CD8+ T cells. Those dominant clonotypes were again the most abundant among CD3+CD56-NKG2C+ cells in a few donors, at about 25-65%. Whether the expanded NKG2C-expressing T cell clones were specific for HCMV antigens remained unclear. The study sequenced eight donors, all healthy volunteers chosen at random: three men and five women. HCMV-specific IgG was detected in serum with a commercial ELISA kit to determine HCMV serostatus. MIGEC was used to demultiplex reads and group reads by UMI, and MiTCR was used to assemble and quantify clonotypes. To remove erroneous sequences, TCR cDNA sequences were retained only when supported by two or more reads. The tcR package was used for downstream repertoire analysis, and clonotypes were matched between fractions using CDR3 nucleotide sequence together with V segment. Antigen specificity was annotated against VDJdb with VDJmatch, allowing one amino acid substitution in CDR3.

This TCR derives from a woman between 18 and 30 years old in good health. In this chain, TRBV11-2 is recombined with TRBJ2-2; the D region possibly corresponds to TRBD1 (5 bases align). The sequenced sample was CD4+ T cells sorted from blood. The DNA sequence is as follows: TGTGCCAGCAGCCCATTTTTAGTCCAGGGAACGAACACCGGGGAGCTGTTTTTT. This encodes CASSPFLVQGTNTGELFF.